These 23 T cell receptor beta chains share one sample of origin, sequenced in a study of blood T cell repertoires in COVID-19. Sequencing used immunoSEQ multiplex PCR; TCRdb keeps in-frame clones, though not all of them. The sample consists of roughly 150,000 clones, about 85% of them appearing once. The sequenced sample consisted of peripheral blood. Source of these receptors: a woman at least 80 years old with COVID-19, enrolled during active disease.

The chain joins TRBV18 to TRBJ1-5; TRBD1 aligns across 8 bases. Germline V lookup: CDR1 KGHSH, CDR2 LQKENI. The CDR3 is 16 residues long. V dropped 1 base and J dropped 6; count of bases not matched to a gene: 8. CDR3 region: CASSPQSGGVGQPQHF. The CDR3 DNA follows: TGTGCCAGCTCACCACAATCAGGGGGCGTAGGTCAGCCCCAGCATTTT.

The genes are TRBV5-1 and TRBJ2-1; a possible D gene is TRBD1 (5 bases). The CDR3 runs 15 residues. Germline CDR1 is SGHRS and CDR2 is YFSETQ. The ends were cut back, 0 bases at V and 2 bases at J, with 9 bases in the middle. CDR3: CASSLEGRPYNEQFF. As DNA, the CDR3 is TGCGCCAGCAGCTTGGAGGGGCGCCCCTACAATGAGCAGTTCTTC.

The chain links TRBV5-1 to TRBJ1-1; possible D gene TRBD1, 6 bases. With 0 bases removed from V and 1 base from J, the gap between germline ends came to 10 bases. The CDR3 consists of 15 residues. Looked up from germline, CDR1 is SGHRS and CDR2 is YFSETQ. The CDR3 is CASSLGQVRNTEAFF. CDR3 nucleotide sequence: TGCGCCAGCAGCTTGGGACAGGTTAGGAACACTGAAGCTTTCTTT.

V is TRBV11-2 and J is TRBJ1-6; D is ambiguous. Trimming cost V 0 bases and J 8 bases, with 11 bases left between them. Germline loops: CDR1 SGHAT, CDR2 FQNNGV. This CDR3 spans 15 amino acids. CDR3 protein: CASSLDYSTDSPLHF. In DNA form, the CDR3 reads TGTGCCAGCAGCTTAGATTACAGCACAGATTCACCCCTCCACTTT.

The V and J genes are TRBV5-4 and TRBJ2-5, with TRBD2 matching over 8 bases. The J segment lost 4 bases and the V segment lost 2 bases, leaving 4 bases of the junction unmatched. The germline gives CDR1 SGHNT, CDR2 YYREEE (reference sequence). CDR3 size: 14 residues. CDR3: CASSFGGAGETQYF. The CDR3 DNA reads TGTGCCAGCAGCTTCGGGGGGGCGGGAGAGACCCAGTACTTC.

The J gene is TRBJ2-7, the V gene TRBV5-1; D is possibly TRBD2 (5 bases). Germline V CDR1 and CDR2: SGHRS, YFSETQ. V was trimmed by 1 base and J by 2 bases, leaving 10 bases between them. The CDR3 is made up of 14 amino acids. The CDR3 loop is CASSLQDFTYEQYF. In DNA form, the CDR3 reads TGCGCCAGCAGCTTGCAGGACTTCACCTACGAGCAGTACTTC.

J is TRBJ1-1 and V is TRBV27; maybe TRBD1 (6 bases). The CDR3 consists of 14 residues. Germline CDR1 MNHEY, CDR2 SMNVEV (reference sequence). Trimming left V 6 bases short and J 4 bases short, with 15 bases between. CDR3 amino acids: CASSSLQGTTEAFF. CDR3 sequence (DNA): TGTGCCAGCAGCAGCCTCCAGGGGACCACTGAAGCTTTCTTT.

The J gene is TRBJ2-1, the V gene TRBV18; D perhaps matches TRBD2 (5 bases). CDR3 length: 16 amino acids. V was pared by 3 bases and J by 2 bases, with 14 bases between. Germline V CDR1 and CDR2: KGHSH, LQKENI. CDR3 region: CASSPVGERAYNEQFF. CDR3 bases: TGTGCCAGCTCACCTGTGGGCGAGAGGGCCTACAATGAGCAGTTCTTC.

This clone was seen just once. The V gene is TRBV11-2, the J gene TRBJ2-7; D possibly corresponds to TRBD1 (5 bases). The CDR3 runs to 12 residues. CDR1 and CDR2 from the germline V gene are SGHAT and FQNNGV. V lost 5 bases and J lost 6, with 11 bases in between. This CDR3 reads CASSIHRGEQYF. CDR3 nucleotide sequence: TGTGCCAGCAGCATCCATAGGGGCGAGCAGTACTTC.

The CDR3 sequence is CASSLEVGGADGYTF. The CDR3 nucleotides are TGCGCCAGCAGCTTGGAGGTTGGGGGCGCAGATGGCTACACCTTC. The chain carries TRBV5-1 and TRBJ1-2; tentative D call: TRBD1 (6 bases). The ends were cut back, 0 bases at V and 6 bases at J, with 15 bases in the middle. Germline-derived CDR1 and CDR2 are SGHRS and YFSETQ. The CDR3 is 15 amino acids.

DNA for the CDR3: TGTGCCAGCAGTCCCAAGGGACTGCCGAACACTGAAGCTTTCTTT. Translation: CASSPKGLPNTEAFF. This chain joins TRBV27 and TRBJ1-1, with TRBD1 as a possible D gene (5 bases). The CDR3 has 15 amino acids. From germline, CDR1 is MNHEY and CDR2 SMNVEV (reference sequence). V was clipped by 5 bases and J by 1 base, with 14 bases between them.

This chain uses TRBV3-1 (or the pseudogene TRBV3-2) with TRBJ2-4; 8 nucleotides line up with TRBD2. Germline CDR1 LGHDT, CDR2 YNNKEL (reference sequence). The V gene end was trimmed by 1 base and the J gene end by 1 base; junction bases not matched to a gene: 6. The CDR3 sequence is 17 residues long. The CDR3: CASSQVGTRLAKNIQYF. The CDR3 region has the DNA TGTGCCAGCAGCCAAGTGGGGACTAGACTGGCCAAAAACATTCAGTACTTC.

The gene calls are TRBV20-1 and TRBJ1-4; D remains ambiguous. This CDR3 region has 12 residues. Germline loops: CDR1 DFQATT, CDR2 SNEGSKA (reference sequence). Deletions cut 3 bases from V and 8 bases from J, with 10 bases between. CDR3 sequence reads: CSASWLGEKLFF. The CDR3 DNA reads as TGCAGTGCTAGTTGGCTCGGGGAAAAACTGTTTTTT.

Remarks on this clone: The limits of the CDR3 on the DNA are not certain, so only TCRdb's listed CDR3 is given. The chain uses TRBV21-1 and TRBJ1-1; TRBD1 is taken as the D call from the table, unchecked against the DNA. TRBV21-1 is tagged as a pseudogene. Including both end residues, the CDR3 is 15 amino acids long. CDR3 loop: CAFGQGIGGGTEAFF.

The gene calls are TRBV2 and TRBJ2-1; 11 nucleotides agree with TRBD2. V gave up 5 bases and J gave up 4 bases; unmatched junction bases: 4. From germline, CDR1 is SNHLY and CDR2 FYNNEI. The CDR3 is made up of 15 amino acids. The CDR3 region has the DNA TGTGCCAGCAGTCTCAGGACTAGCGGGTACAATGAGCAGTTCTTC. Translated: CASSLRTSGYNEQFF.

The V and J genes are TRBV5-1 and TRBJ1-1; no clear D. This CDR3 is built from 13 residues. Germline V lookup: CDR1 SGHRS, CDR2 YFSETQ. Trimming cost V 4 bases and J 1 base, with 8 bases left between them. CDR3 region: CASSVRWNTEAFF. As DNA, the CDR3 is TGCGCCAGCAGCGTACGGTGGAACACTGAAGCTTTCTTT.

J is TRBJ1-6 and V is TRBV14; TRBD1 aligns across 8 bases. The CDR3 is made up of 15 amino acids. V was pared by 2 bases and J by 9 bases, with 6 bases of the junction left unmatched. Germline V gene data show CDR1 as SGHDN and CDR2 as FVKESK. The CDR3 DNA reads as TGTGCCAGCAGCCAACGACGGACAGGGATTTCACCCCTCCACTTT. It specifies CASSQRRTGISPLHF.

The CDR3 region is CASRAQGPGELFF. CDR3 bases: TGTGCCAGCAGAGCACAGGGTCCCGGGGAGCTGTTTTTT. J is TRBJ2-2 and V is TRBV2; a weak D match, TRBD1 (6 bases). The CDR3 has 13 amino acids. The V gene's germline CDR1 is SNHLY and CDR2 FYNNEI. V was trimmed by 6 bases and J by 6 bases, leaving 11 bases between them.

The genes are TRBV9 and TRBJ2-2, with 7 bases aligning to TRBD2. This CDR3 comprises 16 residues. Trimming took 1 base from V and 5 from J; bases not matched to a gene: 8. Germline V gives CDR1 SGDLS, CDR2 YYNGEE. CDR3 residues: CASSVTAGGGTGELFF. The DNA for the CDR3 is TGTGCCAGCAGCGTAACAGCGGGCGGGGGTACCGGGGAGCTGTTTTTT.

CDR3: CASSTHIISGNTIYF. In nucleotides, the CDR3 is TGTGCCAGCAGCACCCACATAATCTCTGGAAACACCATATATTTT. This sequence joins TRBV7-2 and TRBJ1-3, with no clear D. Between the trimmed V and J ends, which lost 5 bases and 0 bases, there was a span of 11 bases. Per the germline V gene, CDR1 is SGHTA and CDR2 is FQGNSA. The CDR3 has 15 residues.

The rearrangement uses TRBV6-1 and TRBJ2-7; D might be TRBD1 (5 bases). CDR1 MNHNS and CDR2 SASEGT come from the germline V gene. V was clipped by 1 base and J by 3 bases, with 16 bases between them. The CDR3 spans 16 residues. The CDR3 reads CASSEEGFDIVYEQYF. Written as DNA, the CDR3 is TGTGCCAGCAGTGAAGAGGGGTTTGACATCGTCTACGAGCAGTACTTC.

The CDR3 spells CATATPGSEQYF. The CDR3 DNA sequence: TGTGCGACGGCGACACCTGGCTCCGAGCAGTACTTC. V is TRBV6-5 and J is TRBJ2-7; unclear D gene. Germline assignment: CDR1 MNHEY and CDR2 SVGAGI. The CDR3 sequence is 12 residues long.

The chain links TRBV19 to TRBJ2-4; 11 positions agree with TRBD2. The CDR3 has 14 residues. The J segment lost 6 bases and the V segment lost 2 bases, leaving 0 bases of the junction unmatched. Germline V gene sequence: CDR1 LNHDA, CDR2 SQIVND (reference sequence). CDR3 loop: CASSITSGGNIQYF. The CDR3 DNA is TGTGCCAGTAGTATAACTAGCGGGGGAAACATTCAGTACTTC.